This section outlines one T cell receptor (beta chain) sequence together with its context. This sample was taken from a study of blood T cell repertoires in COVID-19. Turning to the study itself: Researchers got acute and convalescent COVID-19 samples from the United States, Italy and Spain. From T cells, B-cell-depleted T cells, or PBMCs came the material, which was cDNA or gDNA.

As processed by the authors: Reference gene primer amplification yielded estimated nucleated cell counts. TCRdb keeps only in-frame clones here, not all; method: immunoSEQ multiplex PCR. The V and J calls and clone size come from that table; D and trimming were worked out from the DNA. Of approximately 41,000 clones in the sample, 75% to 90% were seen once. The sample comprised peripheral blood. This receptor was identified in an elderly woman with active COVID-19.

The DNA of the CDR3 is TGTGCCAGCAGCTTGACAGGGTCAACTGAAGCTTTCTTT. Its protein is CASSLTGSTEAFF. The genes are TRBV5-4 and TRBJ1-1; D is possibly TRBD1 (6 bases). Trimming left V 1 base short and J 5 bases short, with 9 bases between. CDR3 length: 13 amino acids. The V gene's germline CDR1 is SGHNT and CDR2 YYREEE (reference sequence).